The 24 T cell receptor beta chains in this list originate from one sample, sequenced in a study of PD-1 blockade in mismatch repair-deficient tumors. Using immunoSEQ multiplex PCR, the repertoire was profiled, and TCRdb retains in-frame clones only, with some absent. This table holds roughly 120,000 clones, about 90% found once. This sample comprised peripheral blood, obtained roughly 70 weeks after starting pembrolizumab. The source is an adult with mismatch repair-deficient cancer.

The chain links TRBV5-1 to TRBJ2-7; D remains ambiguous. V was pared by 4 bases and J by 3 bases, with 14 bases between. The germline CDR1 and CDR2 sequences are SGHRS and YFSETQ. The CDR3 is 14 amino acids. As DNA, the CDR3 is TGCGCCAGCAGCCCGAGAGACAATAACTACGAGCAGTACTTC. Translated: CASSPRDNNYEQYF.

The rearrangement joins TRBV5-6 to TRBJ2-5; D is unclear. Germline values: CDR1 SGHDT, CDR2 YYEEEE. V was pared by 1 base and J by 2 bases, with 18 bases between. The CDR3 is 17 amino acids. The CDR3 region has the DNA TGTGCCAGCAGCTTGATGCAGGATGGGGTCGGGCAAGAGACCCAGTACTTC. Translated: CASSLMQDGVGQETQYF.

J is TRBJ2-3 and V is TRBV5-1; 14 positions agree with TRBD2. The V segment lost 7 bases and the J segment 6 bases; nucleotides outside the gene matches: 7. CDR3 length equals 15 residues. The germline V gene has CDR1 SGHRS and CDR2 YFSETQ. The CDR3 nucleotides are TGCGCCAGCGAGACTAGCGGGAGGGTTTCGGATACGCAGTATTTT. Encoded protein: CASETSGRVSDTQYF. The full variable domain, with the rest looked up from reference TRBV5-1 and TRBJ2-3, is KAGVTQTPRYLIKTRGQQVTLSCSPISGHRSVSWYQQTPGQGLQFLFEYFSETQRNKGNFPGRFSGRQFSNSRSEMNVSTLELGDSALYLCASETSGRVSDTQYFGPGTRLTVL.

This rearrangement joins TRBV4-2 to TRBJ2-3; D is ambiguous. Between the trimmed V and J ends, which lost 0 bases and 2 bases, there was a span of 15 bases. CDR1 and CDR2 from the germline V gene are LGHNA and YNFKEQ. CDR3 length: 17 residues. The DNA for the CDR3 is TGTGCCAGCAGCCAAGATCTCTCAAACGAGAACACAGATACGCAGTATTTT. It is translated as CASSQDLSNENTDTQYF.

The chain recombines TRBV4-3 with TRBJ1-1; 7 bases are a match to TRBD1. The V segment lost 3 bases and the J segment 3 bases; nucleotides outside the gene matches: 10. The CDR3 is 16 residues long. In germline, CDR1 is LGHNA, CDR2 YSLEER. CDR3 DNA sequence: TGCGCCAGCAGCCAGTGGGAGGGGGCGAGGGACACTGAAGCTTTCTTT. Its protein product is CASSQWEGARDTEAFF.

The V and J genes are TRBV6-5 and TRBJ1-5, with D maybe TRBD1 (5 bases). In germline, CDR1 is MNHEY, CDR2 SVGAGI. The CDR3 is made up of 15 amino acids. V lost 5 bases to trimming and J lost 3 bases, with 14 bases between them. For the CDR3, the DNA is TGTGCCAGCAGTGACTACTGGGGCGTCAATCAGCCCCAGCATTTT. Translating gives CASSDYWGVNQPQHF.

This chain connects TRBV19 to TRBJ2-7; D gene uncertain. The CDR3 runs 14 residues. The V gene lost 3 bases and the J gene lost 4 bases, with 13 bases spanning the gap. Germline V gene data show CDR1 as LNHDA and CDR2 as SQIVND (reference sequence). The CDR3 protein is CASSMGSHTYEQYF. The CDR3 DNA reads TGTGCCAGTAGTATGGGGTCCCATACTTACGAGCAGTACTTC.

CDR3 in amino acids: CASSLLMAGYHQWWNEQFF. CDR3 sequence (DNA): TGTGCCAGCAGTTTATTAATGGCAGGGTACCACCAGTGGTGGAATGAGCAGTTCTTC. This chain joins TRBV27 and TRBJ2-1; possible D gene TRBD1, 5 bases. The CDR3 is 19 amino acids. The V and J ends lost 1 base and 7 bases respectively, with 26 bases between them. Germline V gene sequence: CDR1 MNHEY, CDR2 SMNVEV (reference sequence).

This chain uses TRBV4-1 with TRBJ2-5, with 8 bases matching TRBD2. This CDR3 has 16 amino acids. Germline CDR1 reads MGHRA; CDR2 reads YSYEKL. V lost 0 bases, J lost 2 bases, and 5 bases stayed unmatched. CDR3 in amino acids: CASSQDGSGIQETQYF. In DNA, the CDR3 is TGCGCCAGCAGCCAAGATGGTAGCGGGATACAAGAGACCCAGTACTTC.

The genes are TRBV5-1 and TRBJ2-3, with D uncertain. With 0 bases removed from V and 6 bases from J, the gap between germline ends came to 11 bases. The CDR3 runs 14 residues. CDR1 is SGHRS, CDR2 YFSETQ, per germline. CDR3: CASSLDPGLDTQYF. The CDR3 DNA is TGCGCCAGCAGCTTGGATCCCGGCCTGGATACGCAGTATTTT.

The chain combines TRBV4-3 with TRBJ1-1; no definite D call. CDR3 length equals 13 residues. Trimming shortened V by 1 base and J by 5 bases, and 8 bases separated the two germline ends. Germline V gives CDR1 LGHNA, CDR2 YSLEER. In nucleotides, the CDR3 is TGCGCCAGCAGCCAAGTCGGGAGGACTGAAGCTTTCTTT. It codes for CASSQVGRTEAFF.

The chain links TRBV4-1 to TRBJ1-2; D gene ambiguous. The CDR3 is 15 amino acids. Germline V gives CDR1 MGHRA, CDR2 YSYEKL. Trimming removed 2 bases from V and 4 bases from J, with 14 bases in between. The CDR3 DNA follows: TGCGCCAGCAGCCAATCTACAGCGTCGGGCTATGGCTACACCTTC. This gives the protein CASSQSTASGYGYTF.

V and J are TRBV11-3 and TRBJ2-1; the D is unclear. The V gene lost 3 bases and the J gene lost 4 bases, with 1 base spanning the gap. The CDR3 runs to 11 residues. Germline-derived CDR1 and CDR2 are SGHNT and YENEEA. The CDR3 loop reads CASSFYNEQFF. The CDR3 DNA is TGTGCCAGCAGCTTTTACAATGAGCAGTTCTTC.

The gene calls are TRBV4-1 and TRBJ2-7; D is unclear. CDR3 length: 13 amino acids. The V end lost 1 base, the J end lost 3 bases, and 7 bases lay between the germline ends. The germline V gene has CDR1 MGHRA and CDR2 YSYEKL. In DNA form, the CDR3 reads TGCGCCAGCAGCCAAGTCGACAACTACGAGCAGTACTTC. It specifies CASSQVDNYEQYF.

This chain connects TRBV29-1 to TRBJ2-4; no clear D gene. This CDR3 is built from 12 residues. From germline, CDR1 is SQVTM and CDR2 ANQGSEA. Trimming took 4 bases from V and 2 from J, leaving 6 bases between them. CDR3 bases: TGCAGCGTTGTGGAGACCAAAAACATTCAGTACTTC. Translated, it gives CSVVETKNIQYF. The complete variable domain, with remaining parts taken from reference TRBV29-1 and TRBJ2-4, reads SAVISQKPSRDICQRGTSLTIQCQVDSQVTMMFWYRQQPGQSLTLIATANQGSEATYESGFVIDKFPISRPNLTFSTLTVSNMSPEDSSIYLCSVVETKNIQYFGAGTRLSVL.

This CDR3 reads CSAEGSGSSYEQYF. CDR3 in DNA: TGCAGCGCCGAAGGTAGCGGGAGTTCTTACGAGCAGTACTTC. The gene calls are TRBV29-1 and TRBJ2-7; 9 bases match TRBD2. The CDR3 covers 14 residues. Germline CDR1 is SQVTM and CDR2 is ANQGSEA. With 7 bases clipped from V and 4 bases from J, the junction kept 11 bases outside the gene matches.

The chain employs TRBV6-5 and TRBJ1-2; 8 bases match TRBD1. Losses at the gene ends were 4 bases for V and 7 bases for J; bases not matched to a gene: 5. The CDR3 runs to 13 residues. Germline values: CDR1 MNHEY, CDR2 SVGAGI. For the CDR3, the DNA is TGTGCCAGCAGTTCGACAGGGGTGGGTGGCTACACCTTC. The encoded protein is CASSSTGVGGYTF.

The V and J genes are TRBV19 and TRBJ2-5, with a weak D call TRBD2 (7 bases). V shed 6 bases and J shed 3 bases, with 14 bases lying between them. The CDR3 covers 14 residues. CDR1 and CDR2 from the germline V gene are LNHDA and SQIVND (reference sequence). The DNA of the CDR3 is TGTGCCAGTAGCTCAGGAGGGGGGGAAGAGACCCAGTACTTC. It yields the protein CASSSGGGEETQYF. Full variable domain (remainder filled in from reference TRBV19 and TRBJ2-5): DGGITQSPKYLFRKEGQNVTLSCEQNLNHDAMYWYRQDPGQGLRLIYYSQIVNDFQKGDIAEGYSVSREKKESFPLTVTSAQKNPTAFYLCASSSGGGEETQYFGPGTRLLVL.

J is TRBJ2-2 and V is TRBV25-1, with D unresolved. Germline lookup yields CDR1 MGHDK and CDR2 SYGVNS. The CDR3 totals 16 residues. Deletions cut 7 bases from V and 6 bases from J, with 21 bases between. CDR3 residues: CASTPRSPPRAGELFF. The DNA of the CDR3 is TGTGCCAGCACCCCCCGGAGTCCCCCCCGAGCCGGGGAGCTGTTTTTT.

Details on this clone: The limits of the CDR3 on the DNA are not certain, so only TCRdb's listed CDR3 is given. The chain uses TRBV11-2 and TRBJ1-4; TRBD1 is the table's D call and was not checked against the DNA. The CDR3 has 15 amino acids, counting both end residues. Germline CDR1 is SGHAT and CDR2 is FQNNGV. The chain's CDR3 is CASSFGQGAGRGTVF.

The chain is built from TRBV10-1 and TRBJ1-1, with 8 positions matching TRBD1. With 2 bases clipped from V and 1 base from J, the junction kept 3 bases outside the gene matches. Germline V gene data show CDR1 as WNHNN and CDR2 as SYGVQD (reference sequence). The CDR3 has 15 amino acids. CDR3: CASSEGQGGNTEAFF. The CDR3 bases are TGCGCCAGCAGTGAGGGACAGGGTGGGAACACTGAAGCTTTCTTT.

A few counts support this clone. The rearrangement uses TRBV7-9 and TRBJ1-5; D gene unclear. Germline CDR1 SEHNR, CDR2 FQNEAQ (reference sequence). V lost 2 bases, J lost 4 bases, and 3 bases lay in between. This CDR3 is built from 12 residues. The CDR3 loop reads CASSLPNQPQHF. The CDR3 nucleotides are TGTGCCAGCAGCTTACCGAATCAGCCCCAGCATTTT.

This rearrangement joins TRBV7-8 to TRBJ1-4; 9 bases map to TRBD1. J lost 10 bases, V lost 5 bases, and 11 bases had no gene match. Germline-derived CDR1 and CDR2 are SGHVS and FQNEAQ. CDR3 size: 15 residues. In DNA, the CDR3 is TGTGCCAGCAGCACACACGGGACAGGGCAGGGAAAACTGTTTTTT. It specifies CASSTHGTGQGKLFF.

This clone came up once. The genes are TRBV2 and TRBJ1-3, with TRBD1 matching 8 bases. The J segment lost 0 bases and the V segment lost 7 bases, leaving 5 bases of the junction unmatched. Germline CDR1 and CDR2: SNHLY and FYNNEI. CDR3 size: 15 residues. CDR3 in DNA: TGTGCCAGCAAACGGGGGACAGGCTCTGGAAACACCATATATTTT. Protein sequence: CASKRGTGSGNTIYF.